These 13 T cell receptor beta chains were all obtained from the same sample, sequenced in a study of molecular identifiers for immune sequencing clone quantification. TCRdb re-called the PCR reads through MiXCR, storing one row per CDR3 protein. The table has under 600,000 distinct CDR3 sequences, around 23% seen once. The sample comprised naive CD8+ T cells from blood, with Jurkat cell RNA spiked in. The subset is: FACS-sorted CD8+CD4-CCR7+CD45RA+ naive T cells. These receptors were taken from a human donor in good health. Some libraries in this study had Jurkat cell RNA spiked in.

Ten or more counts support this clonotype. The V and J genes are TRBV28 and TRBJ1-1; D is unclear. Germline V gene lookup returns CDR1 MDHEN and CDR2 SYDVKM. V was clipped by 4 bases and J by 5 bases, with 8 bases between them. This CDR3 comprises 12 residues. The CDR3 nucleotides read TGTGCCAGCAGTTCCTCCGGGACTGAAGCTTTCTTT. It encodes CASSSSGTEAFF.

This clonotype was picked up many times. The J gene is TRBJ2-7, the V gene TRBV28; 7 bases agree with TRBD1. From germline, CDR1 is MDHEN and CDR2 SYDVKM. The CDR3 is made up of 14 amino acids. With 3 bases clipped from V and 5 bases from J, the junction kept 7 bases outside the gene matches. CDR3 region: CASSFGTVGHEQYF. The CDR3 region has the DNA TGTGCCAGCAGTTTCGGGACAGTCGGGCACGAGCAGTACTTC.

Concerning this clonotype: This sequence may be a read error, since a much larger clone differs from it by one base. As DNA, the CDR3 is TGCAGTGCCCGGACAGATCTTAACACTGGAGCTTTCTTT. Translating it yields CSARTDLNTGAFF. The chain uses TRBV20-1 and TRBJ1-1; D is perhaps TRBD1 (6 bases). CDR1 and CDR2 (germline): DFQATT, SNEGSKA (reference sequence). This CDR3 comprises 13 residues.

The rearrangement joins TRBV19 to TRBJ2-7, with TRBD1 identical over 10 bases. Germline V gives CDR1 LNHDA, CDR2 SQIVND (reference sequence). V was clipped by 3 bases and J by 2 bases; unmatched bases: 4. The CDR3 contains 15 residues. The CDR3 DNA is TGTGCCAGTAGTATTGGGACAGGGGTTGCCTACGAGCAGTACTTC. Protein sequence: CASSIGTGVAYEQYF. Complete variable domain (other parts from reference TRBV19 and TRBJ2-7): DGGITQSPKYLFRKEGQNVTLSCEQNLNHDAMYWYRQDPGQGLRLIYYSQIVNDFQKGDIAEGYSVSREKKESFPLTVTSAQKNPTAFYLCASSIGTGVAYEQYFGPGTRLTVT.

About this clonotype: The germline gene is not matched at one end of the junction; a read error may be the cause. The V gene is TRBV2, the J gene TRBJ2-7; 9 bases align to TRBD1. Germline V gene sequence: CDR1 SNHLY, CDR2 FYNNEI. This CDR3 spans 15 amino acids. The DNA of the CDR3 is TGCGCCAGCGGGGCCCAGGGGGACAGGGCCTACGAGCAGTCCTTC. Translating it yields CASGAQGDRAYEQSF.

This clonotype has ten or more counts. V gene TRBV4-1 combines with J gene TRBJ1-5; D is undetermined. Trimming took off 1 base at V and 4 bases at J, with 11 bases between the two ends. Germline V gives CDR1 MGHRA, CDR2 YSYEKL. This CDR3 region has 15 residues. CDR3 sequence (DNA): TGCGCCAGCAGCCAAGCAAACCTAGCAAATCAGCCCCAGCATTTT. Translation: CASSQANLANQPQHF.

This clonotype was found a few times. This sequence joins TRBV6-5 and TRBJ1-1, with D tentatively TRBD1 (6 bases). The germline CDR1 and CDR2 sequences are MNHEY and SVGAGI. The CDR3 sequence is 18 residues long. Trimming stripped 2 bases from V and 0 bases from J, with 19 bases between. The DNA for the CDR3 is TGTGCCAGCAGTTACGGTATGGCAGGGGCTGCGATGAACACTGAAGCTTTCTTT. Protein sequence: CASSYGMAGAAMNTEAFF.

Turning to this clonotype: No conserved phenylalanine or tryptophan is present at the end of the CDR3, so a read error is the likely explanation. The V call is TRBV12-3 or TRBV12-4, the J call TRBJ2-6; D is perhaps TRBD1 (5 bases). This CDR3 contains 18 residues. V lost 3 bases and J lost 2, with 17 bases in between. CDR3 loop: CASSFLLAGLAGANVLTS. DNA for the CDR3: TGTGCCAGCAGTTTCTTATTGGCAGGGCTTGCTGGGGCCAACGTCCTGACTTCC.

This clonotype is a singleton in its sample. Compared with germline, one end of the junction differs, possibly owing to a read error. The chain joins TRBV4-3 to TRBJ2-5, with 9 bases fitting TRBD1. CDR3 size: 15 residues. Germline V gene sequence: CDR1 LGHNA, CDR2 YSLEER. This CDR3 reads CASSPYDRGAEAQYF. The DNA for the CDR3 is TGCGCCAGCAGCCCCTACGACAGGGGGGCAGAGGCCCAGTACTTC.

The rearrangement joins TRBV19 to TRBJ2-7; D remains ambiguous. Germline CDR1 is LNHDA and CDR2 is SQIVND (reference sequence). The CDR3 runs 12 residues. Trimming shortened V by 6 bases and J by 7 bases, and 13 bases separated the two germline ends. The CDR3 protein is CASSLTPREQYF. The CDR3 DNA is TGTGCCAGTAGCCTCACCCCCAGGGAGCAGTACTTC. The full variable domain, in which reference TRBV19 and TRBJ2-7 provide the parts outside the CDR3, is DGGITQSPKYLFRKEGQNVTLSCEQNLNHDAMYWYRQDPGQGLRLIYYSQIVNDFQKGDIAEGYSVSREKKESFPLTVTSAQKNPTAFYLCASSLTPREQYFGPGTRLTVT.

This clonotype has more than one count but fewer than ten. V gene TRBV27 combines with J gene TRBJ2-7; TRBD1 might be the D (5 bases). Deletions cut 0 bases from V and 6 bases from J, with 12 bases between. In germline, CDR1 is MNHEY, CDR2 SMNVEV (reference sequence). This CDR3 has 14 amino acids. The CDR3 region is CASSLSWQGSEQYF. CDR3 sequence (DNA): TGTGCCAGCAGTTTATCGTGGCAGGGTTCCGAGCAGTACTTC.

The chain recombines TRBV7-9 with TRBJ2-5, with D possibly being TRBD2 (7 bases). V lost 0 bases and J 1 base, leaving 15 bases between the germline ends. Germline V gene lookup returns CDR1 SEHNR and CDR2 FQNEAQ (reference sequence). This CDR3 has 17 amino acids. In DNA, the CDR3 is TGTGCCAGCAGCTTAGCGCTAAGCGGGACATTCCAAGAGACCCAGTACTTC. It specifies CASSLALSGTFQETQYF.

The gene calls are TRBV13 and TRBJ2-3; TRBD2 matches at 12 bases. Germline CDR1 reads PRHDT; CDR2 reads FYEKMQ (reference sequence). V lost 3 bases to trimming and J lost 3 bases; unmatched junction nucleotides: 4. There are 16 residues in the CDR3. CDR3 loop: CASSFRTSGITDTQYF. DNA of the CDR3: TGTGCCAGCAGCTTTAGGACTAGCGGGATTACAGATACGCAGTATTTT.